These T cell receptor beta chains were read from a single sample in a study of human T cells and chemical hapten exposure. Using its own MiXCR run on the RACE reads, TCRdb lists one record per CDR3 protein. Of about 85,000 distinct CDR3 sequences listed, approximately 10% are singletons. This sample comprised whole blood, obtained in connection with sensitization to the hapten diphenylcyclopropenone (DPC). These receptors came from a man aged 18 to 35 with alopecia areata. Some clones in this sample may be carry-over from other donors' samples. Each CDR3 is given with its conserved first and last residue. A D gene is named only where the DNA matches it firmly. Expanded clones get a size class; other rows say once, few or many, or leave the size out.

abundance | j_gene | d_gene | v_gene | CDR3nt | CDR3aa
many | TRBJ2-5 | TRBD1 | TRBV5-4 | TGTGCCAGCAGCCTGGGACAGGCCGGAGAGACCCAGTACTTC | CASSLGQAGETQYF
. | TRBJ1-2 | . | TRBV29-1 | TGCAGCGTGGCCCAAGGGACGGAAGACACTAACTATGGCTACACCTTC | CSVAQGTEDTNYGYTF
. | TRBJ1-2 | . | TRBV4-3 | TGCGCCAGCAGCCAAGGGACGGGCAGGGGCTATGGCTACACCTTC | CASSQGTGRGYGYTF
. | TRBJ2-1 | . | TRBV2 | TGTGCCAGCAGTAAGGGACGGAGCTCCTACAATGAGCAGTTCTTC | CASSKGRSSYNEQFF
many | TRBJ2-1 | . | TRBV6-2/TRBV6-3 | TGTGCCAGCAAAGGGCCCGGCTACAATGAGCAGTTCTTC | CASKGPGYNEQFF
. | TRBJ1-5 | . | TRBV6-1 | TGTGCCAGCAGTGGTGACGGATACAATCAGCCCCAGCATTTT | CASSGDGYNQPQHF
. | TRBJ2-1 | TRBD2 | TRBV4-2 | TGTGCCAGCACCGGGGGGACTTCCGACTACAATGAGCAGTTCTTC | CASTGGTSDYNEQFF
few | TRBJ1-2 | TRBD1 | TRBV6-2/TRBV6-3 | TGTGCCAGCAGTTACTCTTCTCGGGACAGCCACTATGGCTACACCTTC | CASSYSSRDSHYGYTF
many | TRBJ1-1 | . | TRBV7-9 | TGTGCCAGCAGCTTCATCCCGAACACTGAAGCTTTCTTT | CASSFIPNTEAFF
few | TRBJ1-1 | . | TRBV4-3 | TGCGCCAGCAGCCAAGACGTGGGACGGTCGAACACTGAAGCTTTCTTT | CASSQDVGRSNTEAFF
many | TRBJ1-1 | . | TRBV27 | TGTGCCAGCAGTTTGATTGTCGGCACTGAAGCTTTCTTT | CASSLIVGTEAFF
. | TRBJ1-1 | TRBD1 | TRBV6-2/TRBV6-3 | TGTGCCAGCACCCGGACAGGGGAACTTCTAAAATTGAAAGCTTTCTTT | CASTRTGELLKLKAFF
few | TRBJ2-7 | . | TRBV5-4 | TGTGCCAGCAGCCGAGCCCGCGGGACCACCTACGAGCAGTACTTC | CASSRARGTTYEQYF
many | TRBJ2-7 | . | TRBV10-1 | TGCGCCAGCAGTGAGGGGGGTTACGAGCAGTACTTC | CASSEGGYEQYF
many | TRBJ2-7 | . | TRBV6-5 | TGTGCCAGCAGTTCGGACCAGCCGGGGGTGGAGCAGTACTTC | CASSSDQPGVEQYF
. | TRBJ1-2 | . | TRBV2 | TGTGCCAGCAGTGACAGGGCTAACTATGGCTACACCTTC | CASSDRANYGYTF
. | TRBJ2-5 | TRBD1 | TRBV5-1 | TGCGCCAGCAGCGGGGGACAGCAAGAGACCCAGTACTTC | CASSGGQQETQYF
few | TRBJ2-1 | TRBD1 | TRBV27 | TGTGCCACACAGGGGGCGTGGGGTGAGCAGTTCTTC | CATQGAWGEQFF
few | TRBJ2-1 | TRBD2 | TRBV5-5 | TGTGCCAGCAGCCCCGTTGGGGGGGTGAGGAATGAGCAGTTCTTC | CASSPVGGVRNEQFF
. | TRBJ1-2 | . | TRBV7-2 | TGTGCCAGCAGCTCCAGGGGTCTCTACACCTTC | CASSSRGLYTF
many | TRBJ2-7 | TRBD2 | TRBV6-5 | TGTGCCAGCAGTTACTCAATGTCTAGCGGGTTATACGAGCAGTACTTC | CASSYSMSSGLYEQYF
few | TRBJ2-1 | TRBD2 | TRBV27 | TGTGCCAGCAGTTTAACCAGCGGGGGGATCAGCTCCTACAATGAGCAGTTCTTC | CASSLTSGGISSYNEQFF
. | TRBJ2-7 | TRBD1 | TRBV7-2 | TGTGCCAGCTTAACCGGGACAGGGTATGAGCAGTACTTC | CASLTGTGYEQYF
many | TRBJ2-3 | TRBD2 | TRBV28 | TGTGCCAGCAGTGCAGCGGGGTTCACAGATACGCAGTATTTT | CASSAAGFTDTQYF
many | TRBJ2-7 | . | TRBV7-6 | TGTGCCAGCAGTTATACGCAGGGCGGCGAGCAGTACTTC | CASSYTQGGEQYF
few | TRBJ2-7 | . | TRBV9 | TGTGCCAGCAGCCCCCAGACCGGCTCCTACGAGCAGTACTTC | CASSPQTGSYEQYF
many | TRBJ2-1 | . | TRBV5-1 | TGCGCCAGCAGCTTTCCGGACAGCAAGCAGTCCTACAATGAGCAGTTCTTC | CASSFPDSKQSYNEQFF
. | TRBJ1-1 | . | TRBV7-8 | TGTGCCAGCAGCCAGACGACGGTGAACACTGAAGCTTTCTTT | CASSQTTVNTEAFF
. | TRBJ1-5 | . | TRBV5-6 | TGTGCCAGCAGCTTGGAGGGCCTAGGGCCCCAGCATTTT | CASSLEGLGPQHF
many | TRBJ1-5 | . | TRBV19 | TGTGCCAGTAGTATGGACCAGAGGAGTCAGCCCCAGCATTTT | CASSMDQRSQPQHF
many | TRBJ2-1 | TRBD1 | TRBV7-2 | TGTGCCAGCAGCTTAGGGGGGACAGGGAACGAGCAGTTCTTC | CASSLGGTGNEQFF
many | TRBJ2-5 | . | TRBV11-2 | TGTGCCAGCAGCTTAGAAGGGCGGTACGGAGAGACCCAGTACTTC | CASSLEGRYGETQYF
few | TRBJ1-1 | . | TRBV6-2/TRBV6-3 | TGTGCCAGCATCTATTCTCCGGGACAGAACACTGAAGCTTTCTTT | CASIYSPGQNTEAFF
. | TRBJ2-7 | TRBD1 | TRBV4-3 | TGCGCCAGCAGCCGGGGGATGACAGGGGGCAACGAGCAGTACTTC | CASSRGMTGGNEQYF
. | TRBJ1-1 | . | TRBV19 | TGTGCCAGTACCCTCACCGGGACATCCTGGGAAGCTTTCTTT | CASTLTGTSWEAFF
many | TRBJ2-7 | TRBD1 | TRBV19 | TGTGCCAGTAGTGCTGGACAGGTACCCTACGAGCAGTACTTC | CASSAGQVPYEQYF
few | TRBJ1-1 | . | TRBV20-1 | TGCAGTGCCGTGGTAGGGGGCACTGAAGCTTTCTTT | CSAVVGGTEAFF
many | TRBJ2-1 | TRBD2 | TRBV20-1 | TGCAGTGCTAGGCTAGCGGGGGGTTACAATGAGCAGTTCTTC | CSARLAGGYNEQFF
. | TRBJ2-3 | . | TRBV4-3 | TGCGCCAGCAGCCAAGATCCCGGCTTGGGCTCGAATACGCAGTATTTT | CASSQDPGLGSNTQYF
many | TRBJ2-1 | TRBD2 | TRBV5-1 | TGCGCCAGCAGCACGTCGATACTAGCGGGGATTTACAATGAGCAGTTCTTC | CASSTSILAGIYNEQFF
few | TRBJ2-5 | TRBD2 | TRBV5-1 | TGCGCCAGCAGCGGCGGGGGATACCAAGAGACCCAGTACTTC | CASSGGGYQETQYF
. | TRBJ1-3 | TRBD1 | TRBV6-5 | TGTGCCAGCAGTTACGGACAGGCTGGAAACACCATATATTTT | CASSYGQAGNTIYF
. | TRBJ2-1 | . | TRBV11-3 | TGTGCCAGCAGCACTCGGACGGGCAATGAGCAGTTCTTC | CASSTRTGNEQFF
many | TRBJ2-2 | TRBD1 | TRBV6-4 | TGTGCCAGCAGCCCTACAGGGGGGAACACCGGGGAGCTGTTTTTT | CASSPTGGNTGELFF
. | TRBJ2-7 | TRBD2 | TRBV7-9 | TGTGCCAGCAGCCCTCAGCGGGGGCCTTACGAGCAGTACTTC | CASSPQRGPYEQYF
many | TRBJ2-3 | . | TRBV24-1 | TGTGCCACCAGTGATTTTACTGAAGCAGATACGCAGTATTTT | CATSDFTEADTQYF
few | TRBJ1-2 | . | TRBV9 | TGTGCCAGCAGCGTAGGGATCGGGGTCGGAGGCTACACCTTC | CASSVGIGVGGYTF
few | TRBJ1-1 | . | TRBV20-1 | TGCAGTGCTAGAGTTCCCGGGACACGGAACACTGAAGCTTTCTTT | CSARVPGTRNTEAFF
. | TRBJ2-1 | TRBD1 | TRBV7-8 | TGTGCCAGCAGCTACCGACAGGGCAATGAGCAGTTCTTC | CASSYRQGNEQFF
. | TRBJ2-4 | . | TRBV2 | TGTGCCAGCGGGGACCACAGGGATCTTATAGCCAAAAACATTCAGTACTTC | CASGDHRDLIAKNIQYF